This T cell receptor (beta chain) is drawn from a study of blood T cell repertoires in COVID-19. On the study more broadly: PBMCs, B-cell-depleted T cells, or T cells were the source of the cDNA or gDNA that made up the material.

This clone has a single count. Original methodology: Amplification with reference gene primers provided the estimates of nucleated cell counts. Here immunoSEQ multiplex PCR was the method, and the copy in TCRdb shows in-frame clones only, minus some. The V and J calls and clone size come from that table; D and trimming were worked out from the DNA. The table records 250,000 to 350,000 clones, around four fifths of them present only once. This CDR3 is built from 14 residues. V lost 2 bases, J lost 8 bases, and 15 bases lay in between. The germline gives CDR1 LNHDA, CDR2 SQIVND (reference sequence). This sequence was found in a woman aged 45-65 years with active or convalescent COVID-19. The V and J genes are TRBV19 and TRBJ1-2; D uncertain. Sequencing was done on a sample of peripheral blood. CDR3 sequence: CASSIRSGNSGYTF. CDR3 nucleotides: TGTGCCAGTAGTATAAGGTCGGGGAACAGCGGCTACACCTTC.